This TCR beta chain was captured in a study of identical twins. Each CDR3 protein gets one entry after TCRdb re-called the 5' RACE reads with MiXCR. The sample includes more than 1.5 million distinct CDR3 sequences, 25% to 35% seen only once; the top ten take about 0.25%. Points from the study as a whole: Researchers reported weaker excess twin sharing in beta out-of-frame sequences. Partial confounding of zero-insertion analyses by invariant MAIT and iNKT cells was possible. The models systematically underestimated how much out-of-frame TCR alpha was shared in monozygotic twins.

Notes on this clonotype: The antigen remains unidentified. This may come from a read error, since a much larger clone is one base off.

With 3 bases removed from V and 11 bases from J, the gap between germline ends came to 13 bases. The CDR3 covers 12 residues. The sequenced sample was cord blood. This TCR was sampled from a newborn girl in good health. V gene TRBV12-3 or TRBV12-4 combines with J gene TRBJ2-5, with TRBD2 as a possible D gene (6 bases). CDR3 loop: CASSFLTGEQYF. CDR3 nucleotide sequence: TGTGCCAGCAGTTTCCTTACGGGAGAGCAGTACTTC.